The 16 T cell receptor beta chains listed next were all sequenced from one sample in a study of blood T cell repertoires in COVID-19. Libraries were prepared by immunoSEQ multiplex PCR; TCRdb keeps only in-frame clonotypes and omits some of them. Among around 480,000 clones listed, about 91% were seen once. Sample: peripheral blood. Source of these receptors: a woman aged 45-65 years with COVID-19, enrolled during active disease.

The chain recombines TRBV7-7 with TRBJ1-4; 7 positions match TRBD1. This CDR3 contains 13 residues. V trimming: 1 base; J trimming: 12 bases; junction bases outside the gene matches: 5. Germline-derived CDR1 and CDR2 are SSHAT and FNYEAQ (reference sequence). The CDR3 coding sequence is TGTGCCAGCAGCTTAGGGCTTCAGGGGGAACTGTTTTTT. It is translated as CASSLGLQGELFF.

V and J are TRBV10-3 and TRBJ1-2, with TRBD1 identical over 9 bases. V trimming: 4 bases; J trimming: 2 bases; junction bases outside the gene matches: 5. Germline V lookup: CDR1 ENHRY, CDR2 SYGVKD. This CDR3 contains 15 residues. The DNA of the CDR3 is TGTGCCATCAGTGTTACAGGGGGCGAAAACTATGGCTACACCTTC. Amino acids: CAISVTGGENYGYTF.

This chain uses TRBV5-1 with TRBJ1-6; the D is unclear. V lost 0 bases to trimming and J lost 1 base, with 11 bases between them. The CDR3 covers 17 residues. CDR1 is SGHRS and CDR2 is YFSETQ in the germline V gene. CDR3 nucleotide sequence: TGCGCCAGCAGCTTGGCTCCGGCGGGTTCCTATAATTCACCCCTCCACTTT. It encodes CASSLAPAGSYNSPLHF.

CDR3 amino acids: CASRKTRQGGTEAFF. DNA for the CDR3: TGTGCCAGCAGGAAAACCCGGCAGGGAGGCACTGAAGCTTTCTTT. The chain combines TRBV2 with TRBJ1-1, with a tentative D call TRBD1 (5 bases). From germline, CDR1 is SNHLY and CDR2 FYNNEI. With 6 bases removed from V and 4 bases from J, the gap between germline ends came to 18 bases. This CDR3 contains 15 residues.

V usage is TRBV6-1 and J usage is TRBJ1-1, with a tentative D call TRBD1 (6 bases). V shed 2 bases and J shed 1 base, with 11 bases lying between them. Germline V gene data show CDR1 as MNHNS and CDR2 as SASEGT. The CDR3 spans 15 residues. Here the CDR3 DNA reads TGTGCCAGCAGTGAACCGGGACACGAGAACACTGAAGCTTTCTTT. Residues: CASSEPGHENTEAFF.

The sample holds a few counts of this clone. V usage is TRBV7-2 and J usage is TRBJ1-4; D gene uncertain. Germline CDR1 is SGHTA and CDR2 is FQGNSA. Trimming shortened V by 4 bases and J by 0 bases, and 9 bases separated the two germline ends. This CDR3 has 15 amino acids. In DNA, the CDR3 is TGTGCCAGCAGCTACGAGGTAGCAACTAATGAAAAACTGTTTTTT. Amino acids: CASSYEVATNEKLFF.

The chain uses TRBV7-9 and TRBJ2-7; possible D gene TRBD2, 6 bases. The V gene's germline CDR1 is SEHNR and CDR2 FQNEAQ (reference sequence). CDR3 length: 15 amino acids. Trimming stripped 2 bases from V and 6 bases from J, with 17 bases between. The CDR3 nucleotides read TGTGCCAGCAGCTTACCCACTAGCTTAACATCCGAGCAGTACTTC. Amino acid sequence: CASSLPTSLTSEQYF.

The V and J genes are TRBV10-3 and TRBJ1-2; 7 bases agree with TRBD1. Germline V gene sequence: CDR1 ENHRY, CDR2 SYGVKD. The CDR3 length is 14 residues. J was trimmed by 4 bases and V by 3 bases; bases with no gene match: 5. This CDR3 reads CAISDPGQSYGYTF. The CDR3 nucleotides are TGTGCCATCAGTGACCCGGGACAGTCCTATGGCTACACCTTC.

The chain combines TRBV12-3 or TRBV12-4 with TRBJ2-1; weak D call: TRBD2 (7 bases). The CDR3 sequence is 12 residues long. The V gene lost 5 bases and the J gene lost 10 bases, with 12 bases spanning the gap. CDR3 region: CASSRGAGEQFF. Here the CDR3 DNA reads TGTGCCAGCAGTCGGGGGGCGGGGGAGCAGTTCTTC.

This clone appeared a single time. This sequence joins TRBV6-5 and TRBJ1-4; possible D gene TRBD1, 6 bases. Germline CDR1 is MNHEY and CDR2 is SVGAGI. V was trimmed by 7 bases and J by 0 bases, leaving 12 bases between them. The CDR3 is 15 amino acids. The CDR3 DNA follows: TGTGCCAGCACCGGGACATCTGCAACTAATGAAAAACTGTTTTTT. Protein product: CASTGTSATNEKLFF.

The V and J genes are TRBV19 and TRBJ2-3; TRBD2 might be the D (6 bases). This CDR3 has 14 amino acids. Between the trimmed V and J ends, which lost 7 bases and 6 bases, there was a span of 17 bases. The germline CDR1 and CDR2 sequences are LNHDA and SQIVND (reference sequence). CDR3 amino acids: CASISGEVGDTQYF. The CDR3 coding sequence is TGTGCCAGTATTTCGGGGGAGGTAGGGGATACGCAGTATTTT.

This sequence joins TRBV5-5 and TRBJ1-5, with 7 nucleotides matching TRBD1. Germline V gives CDR1 SGHKS, CDR2 YYEKEE (reference sequence). J gave up 4 bases and V 2 bases, and 6 bases lay outside the gene matches. This CDR3 spans 15 amino acids. This CDR3 is CASSLATGLNQPQHF. CDR3 DNA: TGTGCCAGCAGCTTAGCGACAGGGCTTAATCAGCCCCAGCATTTT.

The chain is built from TRBV9 and TRBJ2-7, with 7 bases fitting TRBD2. Germline V gene data show CDR1 as SGDLS and CDR2 as YYNGEE. J was trimmed by 4 bases and V by 0 bases; bases with no gene match: 4. The CDR3 runs 14 residues. The CDR3 here is CASSVDRGGYEQYF. The DNA of the CDR3 is TGTGCCAGCAGCGTAGATAGGGGAGGGTACGAGCAGTACTTC.

As regards this clone: Other DNA sequences of this sample code for an identical CDR3. J is TRBJ1-4 and V is TRBV11-2, with a possible D match to TRBD1 (6 bases). Germline assignment: CDR1 SGHAT and CDR2 FQNNGV. Trimming stripped 4 bases from V and 7 bases from J, with 7 bases between. CDR3 length equals 12 residues. The CDR3 nucleotides are TGTGCCAGCAGCTCAGGGGTTGAAAAACTGTTTTTT. Translating gives CASSSGVEKLFF.

The chain joins TRBV5-4 to TRBJ1-1, with a tentative D call TRBD1 (6 bases). Germline V gene data show CDR1 as SGHNT and CDR2 as YYREEE (reference sequence). CDR3 length equals 16 residues. Deletions cut 4 bases from V and 1 base from J, with 17 bases between. The CDR3 sequence is CASSGGPQGRNTEAFF. Written as DNA, the CDR3 is TGTGCCAGCAGCGGGGGTCCCCAGGGGCGGAACACTGAAGCTTTCTTT.

This clone appeared a single time. The final CDR3 position lacks the conserved phenylalanine or tryptophan, pointing to a likely read error. It is unclear where the CDR3 begins or ends on the DNA, so no DNA is shown, and the CDR3 is as TCRdb lists it. CDR3 amino acids: CASRDRFRDSP. The chain employs TRBV10-1 and TRBJ1-1. Germline V lookup: CDR1 WNHNN, CDR2 SYGVQD (reference sequence). The CDR3 extends over 11 residues, inclusive of both ends.